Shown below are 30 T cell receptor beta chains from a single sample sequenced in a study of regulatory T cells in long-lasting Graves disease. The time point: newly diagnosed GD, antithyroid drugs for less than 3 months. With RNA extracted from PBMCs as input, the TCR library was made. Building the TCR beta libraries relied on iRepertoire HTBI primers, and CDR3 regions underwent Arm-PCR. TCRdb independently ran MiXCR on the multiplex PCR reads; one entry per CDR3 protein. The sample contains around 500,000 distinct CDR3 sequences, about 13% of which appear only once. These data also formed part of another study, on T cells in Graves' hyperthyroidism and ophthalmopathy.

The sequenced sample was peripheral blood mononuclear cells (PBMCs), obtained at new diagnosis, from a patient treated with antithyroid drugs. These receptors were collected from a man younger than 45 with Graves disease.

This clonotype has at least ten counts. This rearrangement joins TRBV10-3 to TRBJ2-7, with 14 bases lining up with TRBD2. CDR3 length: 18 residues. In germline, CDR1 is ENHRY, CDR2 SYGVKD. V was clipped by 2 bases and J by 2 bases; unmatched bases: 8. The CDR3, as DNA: TGTGCCATCAGTGAGGGGACTAGCGGGAGCAGGCGGGCCTACGAGCAGTACTTC. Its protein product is CAISEGTSGSRRAYEQYF.

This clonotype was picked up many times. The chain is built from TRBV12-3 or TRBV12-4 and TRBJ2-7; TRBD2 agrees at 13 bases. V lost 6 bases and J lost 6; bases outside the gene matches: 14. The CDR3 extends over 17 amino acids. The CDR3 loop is CASRRGGTSGISGEQYF. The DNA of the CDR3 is TGTGCCAGCAGGCGCGGCGGGACTAGCGGGATTAGTGGCGAGCAGTACTTC.

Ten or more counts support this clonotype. The CDR3 sequence: CSVGSRGQPQHF. The CDR3 DNA sequence: TGCAGCGTTGGATCCCGGGGTCAGCCCCAGCATTTT. The chain uses TRBV29-1 and TRBJ1-5; D gene ambiguous. From germline, CDR1 is SQVTM and CDR2 ANQGSEA. The length of the CDR3 is 12 residues. The germline V and J ends were trimmed by 4 bases and 6 bases, with 10 bases remaining between them.

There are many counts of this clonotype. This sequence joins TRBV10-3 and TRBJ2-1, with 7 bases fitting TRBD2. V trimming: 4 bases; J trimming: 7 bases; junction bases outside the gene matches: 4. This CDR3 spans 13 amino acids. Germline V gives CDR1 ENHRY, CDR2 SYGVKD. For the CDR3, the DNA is TGTGCCATCAGTGGGAGCGGGGCAAATGAGCAGTTCTTC. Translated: CAISGSGANEQFF.

CDR3 DNA: TGTGCCAGCAGCCCTAAAAGAGGGGGAGAGACCCAGTACTTC. Protein: CASSPKRGGETQYF. The V gene is TRBV7-3, the J gene TRBJ2-5; D is possibly TRBD1 (6 bases). The length of the CDR3 is 14 residues. Germline V gene sequence: CDR1 SGHTA, CDR2 FQGTGA. V shed 5 bases and J shed 4 bases, with 14 bases lying between them.

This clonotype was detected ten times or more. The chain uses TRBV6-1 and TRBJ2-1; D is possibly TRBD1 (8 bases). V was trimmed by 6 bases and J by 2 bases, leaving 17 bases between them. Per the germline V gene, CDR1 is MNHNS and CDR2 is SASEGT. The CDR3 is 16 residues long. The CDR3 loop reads CASSSQGAGAYNEQFF. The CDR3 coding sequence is TGTGCCAGCAGCAGCCAGGGGGCGGGGGCCTACAATGAGCAGTTCTTC.

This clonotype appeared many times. DNA for the CDR3: TGCGCCAGCAGCCTTGGACAGGGCTACAATGAGCAGTTCTTC. Translated: CASSLGQGYNEQFF. The genes are TRBV5-1 and TRBJ2-1; TRBD1 matches 8 bases. The germline V gene encodes CDR1 SGHRS and CDR2 YFSETQ. The CDR3 has 14 residues. The J segment lost 3 bases and the V segment lost 4 bases, leaving 3 bases of the junction unmatched.

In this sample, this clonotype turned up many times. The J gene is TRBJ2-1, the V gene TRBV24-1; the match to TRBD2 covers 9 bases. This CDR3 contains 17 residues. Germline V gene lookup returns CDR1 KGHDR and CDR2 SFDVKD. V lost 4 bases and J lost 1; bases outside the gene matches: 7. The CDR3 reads CATSESGRRGSYNEQFF. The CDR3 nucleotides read TGTGCCACCAGTGAAAGCGGGAGGAGGGGATCCTACAATGAGCAGTTCTTC.

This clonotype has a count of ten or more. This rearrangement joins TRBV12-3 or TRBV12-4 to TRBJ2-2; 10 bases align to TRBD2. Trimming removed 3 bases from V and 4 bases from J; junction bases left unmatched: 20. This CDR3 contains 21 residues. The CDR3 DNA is TGTGCCAGCAGTTTCATCAACCAGCGGAAACTAGCGGGGATGGGCACCGGGGAGCTGTTTTTT. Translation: CASSFINQRKLAGMGTGELFF.

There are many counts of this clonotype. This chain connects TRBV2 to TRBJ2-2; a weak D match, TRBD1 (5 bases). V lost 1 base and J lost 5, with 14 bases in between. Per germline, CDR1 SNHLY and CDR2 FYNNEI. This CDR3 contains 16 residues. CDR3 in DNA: TGTGCCAGCAGTGAAGGGCAGGGAAGTCTGACCGGGGAGCTGTTTTTT. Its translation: CASSEGQGSLTGELFF.

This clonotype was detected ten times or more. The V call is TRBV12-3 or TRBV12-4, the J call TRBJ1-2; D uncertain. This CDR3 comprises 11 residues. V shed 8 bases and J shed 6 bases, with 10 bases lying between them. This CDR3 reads CASARGDGYTF. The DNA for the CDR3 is TGTGCCAGCGCCCGCGGTGATGGCTACACCTTC.

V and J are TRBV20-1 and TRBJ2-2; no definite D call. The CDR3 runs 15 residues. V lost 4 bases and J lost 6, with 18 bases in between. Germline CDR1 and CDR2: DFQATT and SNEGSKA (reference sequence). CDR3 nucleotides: TGCAGTGCTATACGAGGACCCCGGTCGGCCGGGGAGCTGTTTTTT. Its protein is CSAIRGPRSAGELFF.

Here the CDR3 DNA reads TGTGCCAGTAGTATAGTAGGAGAGGGACCGCAGTACTTC. Translating it yields CASSIVGEGPQYF. The chain recombines TRBV19 with TRBJ2-7; the D call may be TRBD1 or TRBD2 (5 bases each). The CDR3 loop spans 13 amino acids. V shed 1 base and J shed 9 bases, with 13 bases lying between them. The germline V gene has CDR1 LNHDA and CDR2 SQIVND (reference sequence).

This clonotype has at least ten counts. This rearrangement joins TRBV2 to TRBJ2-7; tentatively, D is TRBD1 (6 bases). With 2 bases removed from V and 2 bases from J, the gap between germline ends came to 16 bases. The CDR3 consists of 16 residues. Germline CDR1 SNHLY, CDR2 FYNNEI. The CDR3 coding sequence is TGTGCCAGCAGTGAATTGGTATGGGACAAGACCTACGAGCAGTACTTC. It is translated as CASSELVWDKTYEQYF.

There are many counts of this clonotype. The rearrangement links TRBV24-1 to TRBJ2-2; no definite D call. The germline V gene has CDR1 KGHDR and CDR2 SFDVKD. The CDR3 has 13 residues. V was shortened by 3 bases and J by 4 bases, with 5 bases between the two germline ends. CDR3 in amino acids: CATSDPSTGELFF. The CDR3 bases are TGTGCCACCAGTGATCCTTCCACCGGGGAGCTGTTTTTT.

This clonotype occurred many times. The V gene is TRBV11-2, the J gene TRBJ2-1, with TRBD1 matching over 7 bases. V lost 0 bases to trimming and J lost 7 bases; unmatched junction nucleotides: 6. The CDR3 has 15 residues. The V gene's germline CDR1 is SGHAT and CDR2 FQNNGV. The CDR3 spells CASSLEQGFGNEQFF. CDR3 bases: TGTGCCAGCAGCTTAGAACAGGGGTTTGGGAATGAGCAGTTCTTC.

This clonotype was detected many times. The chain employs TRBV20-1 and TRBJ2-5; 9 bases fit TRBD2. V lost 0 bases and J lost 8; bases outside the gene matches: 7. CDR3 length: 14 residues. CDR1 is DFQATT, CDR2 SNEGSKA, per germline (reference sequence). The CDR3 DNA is TGCAGTGCTAGAGATTCTAGCGGGGCCATCACCCAGTACTTC. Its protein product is CSARDSSGAITQYF.

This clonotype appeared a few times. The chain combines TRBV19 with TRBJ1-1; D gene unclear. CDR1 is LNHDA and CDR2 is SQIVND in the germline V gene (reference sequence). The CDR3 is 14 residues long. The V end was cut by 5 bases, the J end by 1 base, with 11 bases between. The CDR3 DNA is TGTGCCAGTAGTGCCTACTTGGGGAACACTGAAGCTTTCTTT. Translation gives CASSAYLGNTEAFF.

The CDR3 DNA reads as TGCAGTGCCGGTAGTCCTACTTCACCCCTCCACTTT. Protein sequence: CSAGSPTSPLHF. This rearrangement joins TRBV20-1 to TRBJ1-6; D is uncertain. Trimming took off 6 bases at V and 9 bases at J, with 12 bases between the two ends. The germline gives CDR1 DFQATT, CDR2 SNEGSKA (reference sequence). This CDR3 region has 12 residues.

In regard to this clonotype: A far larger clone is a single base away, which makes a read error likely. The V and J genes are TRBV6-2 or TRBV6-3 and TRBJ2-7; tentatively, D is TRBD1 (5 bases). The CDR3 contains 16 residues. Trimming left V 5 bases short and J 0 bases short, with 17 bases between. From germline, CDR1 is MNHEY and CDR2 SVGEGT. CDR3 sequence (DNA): TGTGCCAGCAGTGAGCTTACAGGAGCCCCCTCCTACGAGCAGTACTTC. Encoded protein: CASSELTGAPSYEQYF.

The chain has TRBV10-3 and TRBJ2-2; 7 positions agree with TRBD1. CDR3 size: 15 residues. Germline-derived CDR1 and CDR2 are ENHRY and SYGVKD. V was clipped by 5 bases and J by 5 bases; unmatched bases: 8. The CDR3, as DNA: TGTGCCATCAGTCCCGTTCGACAGGGAACCGGGGAGCTGTTTTTT. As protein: CAISPVRQGTGELFF.

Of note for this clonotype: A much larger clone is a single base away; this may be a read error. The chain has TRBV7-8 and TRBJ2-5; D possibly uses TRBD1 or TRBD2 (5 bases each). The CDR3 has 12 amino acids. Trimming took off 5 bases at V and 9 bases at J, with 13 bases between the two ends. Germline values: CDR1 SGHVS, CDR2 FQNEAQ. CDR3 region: CASSRVGESQYF. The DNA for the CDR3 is TGTGCCAGCAGCCGAGTAGGGGAGTCCCAGTACTTC.

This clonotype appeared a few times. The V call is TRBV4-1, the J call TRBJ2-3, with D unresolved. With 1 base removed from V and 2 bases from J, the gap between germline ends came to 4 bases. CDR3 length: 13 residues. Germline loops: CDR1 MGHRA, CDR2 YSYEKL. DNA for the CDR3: TGCGCCAGCAGCCAAGCCGACACAGATACGCAGTATTTT. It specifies CASSQADTDTQYF.

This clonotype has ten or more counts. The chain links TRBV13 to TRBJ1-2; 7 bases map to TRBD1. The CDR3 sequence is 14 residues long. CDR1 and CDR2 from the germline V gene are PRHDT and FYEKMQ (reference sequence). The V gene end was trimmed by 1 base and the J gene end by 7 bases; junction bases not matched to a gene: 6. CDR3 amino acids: CASSLEGARGGYTF. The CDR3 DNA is TGTGCCAGCAGCTTAGAGGGGGCTCGAGGTGGCTACACCTTC.

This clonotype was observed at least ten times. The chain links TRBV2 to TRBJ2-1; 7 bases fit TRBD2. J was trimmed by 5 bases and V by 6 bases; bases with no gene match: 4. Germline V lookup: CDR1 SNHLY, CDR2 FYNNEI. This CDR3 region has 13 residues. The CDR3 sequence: CASSRDYNNEQFF. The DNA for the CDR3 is TGTGCCAGCAGCCGGGACTATAACAATGAGCAGTTCTTC.

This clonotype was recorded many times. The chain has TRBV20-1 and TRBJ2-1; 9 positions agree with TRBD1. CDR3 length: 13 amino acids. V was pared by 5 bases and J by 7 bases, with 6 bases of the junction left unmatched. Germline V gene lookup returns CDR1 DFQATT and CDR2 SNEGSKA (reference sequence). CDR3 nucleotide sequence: TGCAGTGCTGAACAGGGGGCGAGGAATGAGCAGTTCTTC. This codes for CSAEQGARNEQFF.

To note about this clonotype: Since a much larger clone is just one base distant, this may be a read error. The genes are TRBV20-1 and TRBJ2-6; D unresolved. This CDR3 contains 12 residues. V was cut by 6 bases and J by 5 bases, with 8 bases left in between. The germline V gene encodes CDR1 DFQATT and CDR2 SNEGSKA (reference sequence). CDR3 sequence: CSAKNWANVLTF. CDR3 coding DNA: TGCAGTGCGAAGAATTGGGCCAACGTCCTGACTTTC.

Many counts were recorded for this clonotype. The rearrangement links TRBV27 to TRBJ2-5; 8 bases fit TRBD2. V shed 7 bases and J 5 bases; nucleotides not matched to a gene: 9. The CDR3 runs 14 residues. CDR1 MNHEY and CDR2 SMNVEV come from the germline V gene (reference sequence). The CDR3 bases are TGTGCCAGCATGACTAGCGTTGAGGGTGAGACCCAGTACTTC. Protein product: CASMTSVEGETQYF.

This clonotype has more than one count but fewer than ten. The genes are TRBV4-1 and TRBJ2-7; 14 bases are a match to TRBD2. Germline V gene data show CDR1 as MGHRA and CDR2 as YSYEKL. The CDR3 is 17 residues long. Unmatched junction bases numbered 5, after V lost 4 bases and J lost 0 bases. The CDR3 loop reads CASSLGTSGSYSYEQYF. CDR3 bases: TGCGCCAGCAGCCTAGGGACTAGCGGGAGTTACTCCTACGAGCAGTACTTC.

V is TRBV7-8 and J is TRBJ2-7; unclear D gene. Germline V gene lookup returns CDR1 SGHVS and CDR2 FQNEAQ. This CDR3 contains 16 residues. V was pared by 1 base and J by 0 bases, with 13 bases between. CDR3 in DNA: TGTGCCAGCAGCTTAGGGCCAGCTATTAGCTCCTACGAGCAGTACTTC. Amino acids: CASSLGPAISSYEQYF.